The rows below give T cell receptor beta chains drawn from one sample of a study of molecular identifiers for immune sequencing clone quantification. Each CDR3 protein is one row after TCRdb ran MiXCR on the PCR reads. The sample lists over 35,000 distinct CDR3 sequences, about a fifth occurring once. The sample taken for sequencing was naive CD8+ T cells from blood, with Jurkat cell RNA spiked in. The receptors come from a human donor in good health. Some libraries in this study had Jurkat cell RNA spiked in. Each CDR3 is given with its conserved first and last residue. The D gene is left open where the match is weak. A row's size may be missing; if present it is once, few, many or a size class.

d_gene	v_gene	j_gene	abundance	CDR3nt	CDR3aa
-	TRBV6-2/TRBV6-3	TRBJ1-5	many	TGTGCCAGCAGGGTAGATACAGGGATTCAGCCCCAGCATTTT	CASRVDTGIQPQHF
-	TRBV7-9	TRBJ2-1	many	TGTGCCAGCAGCTTAGCCCTGACTATTGACAATGAGCAGTTCTTC	CASSLALTIDNEQFF
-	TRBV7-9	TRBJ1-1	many	TGTGCCAGCAGCAGAACGAGTTTTGAAGCTTTCTTT	CASSRTSFEAFF
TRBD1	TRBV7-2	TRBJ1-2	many	TGTGCCAGCACACAGGGGCTTAGCTATGGCTACACCTTC	CASTQGLSYGYTF
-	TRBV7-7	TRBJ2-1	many	TGTGCTAGCAGCCGGCTGGGGTTCAATCGGGTAGAGGGCAATGAGCAGTTCTTC	CASSRLGFNRVEGNEQFF
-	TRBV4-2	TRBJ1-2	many	TGTGCCAGCAGCCTTTATAAGGGAGGCTACACCTTC	CASSLYKGGYTF
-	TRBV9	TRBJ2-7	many	TGTGCCAGCAGCCCCACCGGGCCAGGAGTGGAGCAGTACTTC	CASSPTGPGVEQYF
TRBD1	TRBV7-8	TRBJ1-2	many	TGTGCCAGCAGCCTACAGGGGGTTGGGGGCTACACCTTC	CASSLQGVGGYTF
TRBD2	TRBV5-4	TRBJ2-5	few	TGTGCCAGCAGCTTGCTTCCTAGCGGAAAAGAGACCCAGTACTTC	CASSLLPSGKETQYF
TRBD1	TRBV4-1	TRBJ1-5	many	TGCGCCAGCAGCCAAGGGCAGGGGGCTGGGCAGCCCCAGCATTTT	CASSQGQGAGQPQHF
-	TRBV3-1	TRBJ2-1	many	TGTGCCAGCAGCCAAGATTGGAGCAATGAGCAGTTCTTC	CASSQDWSNEQFF
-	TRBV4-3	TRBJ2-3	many	TGCGCCAGCAGCCAAGATGAACTAGTCGCAGATACGCAGTATTTT	CASSQDELVADTQYF
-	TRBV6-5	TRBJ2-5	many	TGTGCCAGCAGTTACTTGGGGGACGAAGAGACCCAGTACTTC	CASSYLGDEETQYF
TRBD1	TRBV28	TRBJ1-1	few	TGTGCCAGCAGTCTGGAGACAGGGTACGGAAGAAACACTGAAGCTTTCTTT	CASSLETGYGRNTEAFF
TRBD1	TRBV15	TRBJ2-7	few	TGTGCCACCAGCAGAGGCCGGGACAGGGTTTACGAGCAGTACTTC	CATSRGRDRVYEQYF
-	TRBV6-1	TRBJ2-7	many	TGTGCCAGCAGTGGATCTTGGACGACTCTCTACGAGCAGTACTTC	CASSGSWTTLYEQYF
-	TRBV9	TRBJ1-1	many	TGTGCCAGCAGCGCCGACCCGAACACTGAAGCTTTCTTT	CASSADPNTEAFF
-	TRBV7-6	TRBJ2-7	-	TGTGCCAGCAGCACCACCACCCAGGACTTTTCCTCCTACGAGCAGTACTTC	CASSTTTQDFSSYEQYF
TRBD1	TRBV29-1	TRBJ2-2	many	TGCAGCGGGGGACAGGGGGCGCGAGGGGAGCTGTTTTTT	CSGGQGARGELFF
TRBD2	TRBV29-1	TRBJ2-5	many	TGCAGCGTTGAAGATCTAGCTAGCGGGACACAAGAGACCCAGTACTTC	CSVEDLASGTQETQYF
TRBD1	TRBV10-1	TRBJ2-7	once	TGCGCCAGCAGTGGGACAGGTTCCAACTCCTACGAGCAGTACTTC	CASSGTGSNSYEQYF
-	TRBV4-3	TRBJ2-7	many	TGCGCCAGCAGCCAAGACCGGGACATGTCCTACGAGCAGTACTTC	CASSQDRDMSYEQYF
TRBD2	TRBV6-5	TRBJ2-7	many	TGTGCCAGCAGTTCGGCGGGAGTCTACGAGCAGTACTTC	CASSSAGVYEQYF
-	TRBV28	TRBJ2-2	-	TGTGCCAGCAGTTTGGAGGAACCGGTGGACACCGGGGAGCTGTTTTTT	CASSLEEPVDTGELFF
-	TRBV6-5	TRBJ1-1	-	TGTGCCAGCAGTTACTCGTCGGGGGGCACTGAAGCTTTCTTT	CASSYSSGGTEAFF
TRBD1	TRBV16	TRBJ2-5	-	TGTGCCAGCAGCCCACAGGGGGGCCAAGACACCCAGTACTTT	CASSPQGGQDTQYF
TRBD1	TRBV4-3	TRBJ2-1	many	TGCGCCAGCAGCCAAACAGGGGCCTCATACAATGAGCAGTTCTTC	CASSQTGASYNEQFF
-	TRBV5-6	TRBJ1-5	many	TGTGCCAGCAGCTTATGGTCGGGTCAGCCCCAGCATTTT	CASSLWSGQPQHF
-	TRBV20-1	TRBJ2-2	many	TGCAGTGCCACACCACGGAACACCGGGGAGCTGTTTTTT	CSATPRNTGELFF
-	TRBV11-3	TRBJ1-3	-	TGTGCCAGCAGCCATCGAGATTCTGGAAACACCATATATTTT	CASSHRDSGNTIYF
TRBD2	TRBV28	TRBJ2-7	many	TGTGCCAGCAGACCAGACGGGGGGACCTCCTACGAGCAGTACTTC	CASRPDGGTSYEQYF
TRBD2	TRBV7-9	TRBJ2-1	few	TGTGCCAGCAGGGGACTAGCGGGAGTAAATGAGCAGTTCTTC	CASRGLAGVNEQFF
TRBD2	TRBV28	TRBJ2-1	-	TGTGCCAGCAGTTTTCGTTCTAGCGGGACCTCCGCACTTTCCTATGAGCAGTTCTTC	CASSFRSSGTSALSYEQFF